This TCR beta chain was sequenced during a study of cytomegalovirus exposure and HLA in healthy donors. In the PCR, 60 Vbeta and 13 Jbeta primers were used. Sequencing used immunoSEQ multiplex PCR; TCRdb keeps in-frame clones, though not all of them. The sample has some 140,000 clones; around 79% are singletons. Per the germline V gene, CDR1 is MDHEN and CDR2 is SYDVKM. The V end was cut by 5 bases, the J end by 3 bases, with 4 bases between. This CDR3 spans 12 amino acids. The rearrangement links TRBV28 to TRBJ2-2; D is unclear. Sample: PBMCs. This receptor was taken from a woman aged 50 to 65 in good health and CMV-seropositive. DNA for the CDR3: TGTGCCAGCAGTCCGTACACCGGGGAGCTGTTTTTT. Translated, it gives CASSPYTGELFF.